Listed below are T cell receptor beta chains from one sample, sequenced in a study of CD4 T cells in relation to SARS-CoV-2 and coronaviruses. This table comes from immunoSEQ multiplex PCR, and its TCRdb copy is limited to in-frame clones, with some not included. Seen here are roughly 61,000 clones, 75% to 90% observed once, and the top ten hold more than 1.1%. Input material: memory CD4+ T cells from PBMCs. The receptor source for this set is a human donor in good health. CDR3s include the opening cysteine and the closing phenylalanine or tryptophan. A D gene is named only where the DNA matches it firmly.

d_gene,j_gene,v_gene,CDR3aa,CDR3nt
.,TRBJ2-1,TRBV9,CASSQTSRTVNEQFF,TGTGCCAGCAGCCAGACTTCGAGGACGGTAAATGAGCAGTTCTTC
TRBD1,TRBJ2-6,TRBV18,CASSPTPGGSGANVLTF,TGTGCCAGCTCGCCAACCCCAGGGGGCTCTGGGGCCAACGTCCTGACTTTC
.,TRBJ2-2,TRBV6-5,CASRRDSNTGELFF,TGTGCCAGCAGGAGAGACAGCAACACCGGGGAGCTGTTTTTT
.,TRBJ2-7,TRBV27,CASSLGYEQYF,TGTGCCAGCAGTTTGGGATACGAGCAGTACTTC
.,TRBJ2-2,TRBV5-5,CASSLSFRAGELFF,TGTGCCAGCAGCTTGTCTTTTCGTGCCGGGGAGCTGTTTTTT
.,TRBJ2-3,TRBV7-6,CASSLDRVDTQYF,TGTGCCAGCAGCTTAGACCGTGTGGATACGCAGTATTTT
TRBD2,TRBJ2-5,TRBV18,CASSPGLAGGDETQYF,TGTGCCAGCTCACCCGGACTAGCGGGAGGGGATGAGACCCAGTACTTC
TRBD2,TRBJ2-7,TRBV5-1,CASSPGLAGYEQYF,TGCGCCAGCAGCCCAGGACTAGCGGGCTACGAGCAGTACTTC
TRBD2,TRBJ2-7,TRBV7-9,CASSLEGTSYFSYEQYF,TGTGCCAGCAGCTTAGAAGGGACTAGCTATTTTTCCTACGAGCAGTACTTC
TRBD2,TRBJ2-3,TRBV27,CASSALGSPGLARPQTQYF,TGTGCCAGCAGTGCCCTCGGCTCTCCGGGACTAGCCCGTCCACAGACGCAGTATTTT
TRBD1,TRBJ2-7,TRBV6-1,CASSEAGQGSIYEQYF,TGTGCCAGCAGTGAAGCGGGACAGGGGAGTATCTACGAGCAGTACTTC
.,TRBJ1-2,TRBV29-1,CSVEEAGVYYGYTF,TGCAGCGTTGAAGAGGCCGGGGTTTACTATGGCTACACCTTC
TRBD1,TRBJ2-3,TRBV10-1,CASSEKYLGQNWTTDTQYF,TGCGCCAGCAGTGAGAAATATTTGGGACAGAACTGGACTACAGATACGCAGTATTTT
.,TRBJ2-7,TRBV5-1,CASAPPERNEQYF,TGCGCCAGCGCCCCCCCGGAGCGCAACGAGCAGTACTTC